This is a list of T cell receptor beta chains from one sample in a study of CD8 T cells in ankylosing spondylitis. TCRdb analysed the 5' RACE reads with MiXCR anew, one entry per CDR3 protein. The repertoire consists of roughly 180,000 distinct CDR3 sequences, with roughly 12% occurring once and the leading ten covering more than 15%. Sequenced material: blood, either unsorted or a sorted T cell fraction (not recorded which). Source of these receptors: a male donor with ankylosing spondylitis or in good health (not recorded which). Each CDR3 is given with its conserved first and last residue. The D gene is left open where the match is weak. Only some rows state a clone size, as once, few, many or a class for expanded clones.

-	TRBV6-5	-	TRBJ2-5	CASSYGSGATQETQYF	TGTGCCAGCAGTTATGGGTCCGGCGCCACCCAAGAGACCCAGTACTTC
-	TRBV27	many	TRBJ2-7	CASSLTSNPTYEQYF	TGTGCCAGCAGCCTCACTAGTAACCCTACCTACGAGCAGTACTTC
-	TRBV2	few	TRBJ2-7	CASLRKAVPYEQYF	TGTGCCAGCCTCCGGAAGGCAGTACCCTACGAGCAGTACTTC
-	TRBV20-1	once	TRBJ2-3	CSASSGYSSSVGTDTQYF	TGCAGTGCTAGCTCTGGATATAGCTCTAGCGTAGGCACAGATACGCAGTATTTT
-	TRBV27	many	TRBJ2-7	CASSLGISSYEQYF	TGTGCCAGCAGTTTAGGGATCTCCTCCTACGAGCAGTACTTC
TRBD1	TRBV7-9	-	TRBJ1-1	CASSYRTGDEAFF	TGTGCCAGCAGCTATAGGACAGGGGATGAAGCTTTCTTT
-	TRBV7-6	-	TRBJ2-1	CASSPWEGGTDNEQFF	TGTGCCAGCAGCCCATGGGAGGGGGGGACGGACAATGAGCAGTTCTTC
TRBD1	TRBV12-3/TRBV12-4	few	TRBJ2-2	CASRELTGGQPNTGELFF	TGTGCCAGCAGAGAACTTACAGGGGGACAGCCGAACACCGGGGAGCTGTTTTTT
-	TRBV5-1	few	TRBJ1-1	CASSLNELNTEAFF	TGCGCCAGCAGCTTAAATGAACTGAACACTGAAGCTTTCTTT
-	TRBV6-1	many	TRBJ2-7	CASSGIVQGRFSYEQYF	TGTGCCAGCAGTGGGATAGTTCAGGGCAGGTTCTCCTACGAGCAGTACTTC
-	TRBV11-2	few	TRBJ1-2	CASSLVQGDIYGYTF	TGTGCCAGCAGCTTAGTTCAGGGAGATATCTATGGCTACACCTTC
-	TRBV15	few	TRBJ1-1	CATSREGSQAFF	TGTGCCACCAGCAGAGAGGGCAGCCAAGCTTTCTTT
-	TRBV7-9	-	TRBJ1-1	CASSFGGGGSEAFF	TGTGCCAGCAGCTTCGGGGGCGGAGGTTCTGAAGCTTTCTTT
TRBD2	TRBV5-6	-	TRBJ2-1	CASSWGTSGSEQFF	TGTGCCAGCAGCTGGGGGACTAGCGGGAGTGAGCAGTTCTTC
TRBD2	TRBV7-6	few	TRBJ2-7	CASSLASGGNPYEQYF	TGTGCCAGCAGCTTGGCTAGCGGGGGCAATCCCTACGAGCAGTACTTC
-	TRBV6-5	-	TRBJ1-1	CASSYSTPGQLMNTEAFF	TGTGCCAGCAGTTACTCGACCCCCGGACAACTAATGAACACTGAAGCTTTCTTT
-	TRBV10-3	few	TRBJ2-7	CAATSGPFYEQYF	TGTGCCGCCACCTCGGGACCTTTCTACGAGCAGTACTTC
-	TRBV29-1	many	TRBJ1-2	CSVLGDYGGYTF	TGCAGCGTTCTTGGGGACTACGGTGGCTACACCTTC
-	TRBV12-3/TRBV12-4	many	TRBJ2-1	CASSVGSSYNEQFF	TGTGCCAGCAGTGTAGGGAGCTCCTACAATGAGCAGTTCTTC
TRBD2	TRBV4-3	-	TRBJ2-1	CASSQDNGGDEQFF	TGCGCCAGCAGCCAAGATAATGGGGGGGATGAGCAGTTCTTC
TRBD1	TRBV12-3/TRBV12-4	few	TRBJ2-7	CASKPGTGPYEQYF	TGTGCCAGCAAACCCGGGACAGGGCCTTACGAGCAGTACTTC
-	TRBV4-1	few	TRBJ1-2	CASSLDAGIGDGYTF	TGCGCCAGCAGCCTCGACGCGGGGATTGGGGATGGCTACACCTTC
-	TRBV19	-	TRBJ2-2	CASSGQYTGELFF	TGTGCCAGTAGCGGACAGTACACCGGGGAGCTGTTTTTT
TRBD2	TRBV12-3/TRBV12-4	many	TRBJ2-1	CASTPGRALKEQFF	TGTGCCAGCACCCCGGGGAGGGCGTTGAAGGAGCAGTTCTTC
TRBD1	TRBV6-1	few	TRBJ1-4	CASNPGGRNEKLFF	TGTGCCAGCAACCCAGGGGGGCGTAATGAAAAACTGTTTTTT
-	TRBV15	-	TRBJ1-4	CATSRDRFGGATNEKLFF	TGTGCCACCAGCAGAGATCGTTTTGGGGGGGCGACTAATGAAAAACTGTTTTTT
-	TRBV4-2	many	TRBJ1-1	CASSRVLGNTEAFF	TGTGCCAGCAGCCGGGTATTAGGAAACACTGAAGCTTTCTTT